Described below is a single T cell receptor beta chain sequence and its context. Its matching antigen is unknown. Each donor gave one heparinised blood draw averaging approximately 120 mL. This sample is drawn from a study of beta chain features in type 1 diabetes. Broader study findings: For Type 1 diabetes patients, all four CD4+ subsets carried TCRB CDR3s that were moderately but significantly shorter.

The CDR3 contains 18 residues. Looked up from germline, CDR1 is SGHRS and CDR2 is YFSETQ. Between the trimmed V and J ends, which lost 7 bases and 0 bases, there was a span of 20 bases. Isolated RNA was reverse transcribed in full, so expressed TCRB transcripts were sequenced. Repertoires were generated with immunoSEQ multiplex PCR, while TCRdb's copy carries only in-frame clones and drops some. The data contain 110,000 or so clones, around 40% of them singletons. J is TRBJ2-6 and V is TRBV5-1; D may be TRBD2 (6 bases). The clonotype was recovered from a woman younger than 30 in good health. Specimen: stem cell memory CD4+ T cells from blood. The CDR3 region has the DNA TGCGCCAGCTCCCAAAGCCTAGCGACAAGCTCTGGGGCCAACGTCCTGACTTTC. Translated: CASSQSLATSSGANVLTF.